This TCR beta chain was retrieved from a study of cytomegalovirus exposure and HLA in healthy donors. Of note for this clone: Its antigen is not known. It may be a read error: a sequence one base away is much more abundant.

Some clones are missing from TCRdb's copy, which holds only in-frame ones; the method was immunoSEQ multiplex PCR. The sample carries fewer than 200,000 clones, 89% recorded once. CDR3 length equals 12 residues. CDR1 MNHNY and CDR2 SVGAGI come from the germline V gene (reference sequence). The V gene lost 5 bases and the J gene lost 4 bases, with 6 bases spanning the gap. General study points: Subsequent analysis of the roughly 120 validation repertoires found a tendency for first-cohort TCR clusters to co-occur. Reportedly, cytomegalovirus status was diagnosed with high sensitivity and specificity. The listing of 150 to 200 TCR beta chains classed them as cytomegalovirus-associated.

The TCR was taken from a woman younger than 35 in good health and CMV-seropositive. What was sequenced was PBMCs. The V gene is TRBV6-6, the J gene TRBJ1-5; D might be TRBD1 (5 bases). The chain's CDR3 is CASSPGNQPQHF. CDR3 nucleotides: TGTGCCAGCAGTCCAGGGAATCAGCCCCAGCATTTT.